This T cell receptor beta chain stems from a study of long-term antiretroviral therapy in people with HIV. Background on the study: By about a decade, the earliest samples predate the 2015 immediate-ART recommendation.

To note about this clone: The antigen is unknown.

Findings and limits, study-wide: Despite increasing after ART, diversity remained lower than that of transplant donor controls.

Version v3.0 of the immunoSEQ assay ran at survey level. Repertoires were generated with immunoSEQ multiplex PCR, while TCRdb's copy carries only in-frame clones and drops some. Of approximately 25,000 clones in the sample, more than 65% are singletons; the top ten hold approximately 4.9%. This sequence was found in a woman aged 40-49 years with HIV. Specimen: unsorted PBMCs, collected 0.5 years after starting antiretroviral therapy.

CDR3: CASSITTVNTEAFF. The CDR3 DNA sequence: TGTGCCAGCAGCATAACGACAGTAAACACTGAAGCTTTCTTT. The chain links TRBV28 to TRBJ1-1; D is possibly TRBD1 (5 bases). V gave up 6 bases and J gave up 2 bases, with 13 bases separating them. Germline loops: CDR1 MDHEN, CDR2 SYDVKM. The CDR3 has 14 amino acids.